The 18 T cell receptor beta chains below come from one sample, sequenced in a study of blood T cell repertoires in COVID-19. This table comes from immunoSEQ multiplex PCR, and its TCRdb copy is limited to in-frame clones, with some not included. The data contain around 250,000 clones, 70% to 90% of them singletons. Input material: peripheral blood. The source of these receptors is a human donor in a cohort sampled during active COVID-19.

This chain connects TRBV7-9 to TRBJ1-5; D may be TRBD1 (5 bases). The germline gives CDR1 SEHNR, CDR2 FQNEAQ (reference sequence). V shed 5 bases and J shed 2 bases, with 13 bases lying between them. The CDR3 is 15 residues long. CDR3 sequence (DNA): TGTGCCAGCAGCCCAGATTGGGGGGGCAATCAGCCCCAGCATTTT. It translates to CASSPDWGGNQPQHF.

V usage is TRBV24-1 and J usage is TRBJ1-4, with D possibly being TRBD1 (6 bases). V was clipped by 4 bases and J by 4 bases, with 24 bases between them. CDR1 is KGHDR, CDR2 SFDVKD, per germline. CDR3 length: 19 amino acids. The CDR3 here is CATSDPRGRDSFDNEKLFF. As DNA, the CDR3 is TGTGCCACCAGTGACCCCAGGGGCAGGGATTCATTTGATAATGAAAAACTGTTTTTT.

The rearrangement joins TRBV9 to TRBJ1-5; 7 bases agree with TRBD1. The CDR3 has 13 residues. Trimming took 3 bases from V and 9 from J; bases not matched to a gene: 6. CDR1 is SGDLS, CDR2 YYNGEE, per germline. CDR3 bases: TGTGCCAGCAGCGCGTCAGGGGGAGGGCCCCAGCATTTT. Encoded protein: CASSASGGGPQHF.

The CDR3 sequence is CASCVRENTEAFF. DNA of the CDR3: TGTGCCAGCTGCGTTCGGGAGAACACTGAAGCTTTCTTT. The chain joins TRBV6-5 to TRBJ1-1; D unresolved. CDR1 is MNHEY and CDR2 is SVGAGI in the germline V gene. The CDR3 totals 13 residues. Trimming stripped 8 bases from V and 1 base from J, with 11 bases between.

The V call is TRBV5-4, the J call TRBJ2-7; the match to TRBD1 covers 11 bases. This CDR3 is 15 amino acids long. The germline V gene encodes CDR1 SGHNT and CDR2 YYREEE (reference sequence). V lost 0 bases to trimming and J lost 3 bases; unmatched junction nucleotides: 2. The CDR3 here is CASSLAGTGGYEQYF. The CDR3 bases are TGTGCCAGCAGCTTGGCCGGGACAGGGGGCTACGAGCAGTACTTC. Drawing the rest from reference TRBV5-4 and TRBJ2-7, the complete variable domain is ETGVTQSPTHLIKTRGQQVTLRCSSQSGHNTVSWYQQALGQGPQFIFQYYREEENGRGNFPPRFSGLQFPNYSSELNVNALELDDSALYLCASSLAGTGGYEQYFGPGTRLTVT.

The chain carries TRBV5-4 and TRBJ2-7; D gene unclear. Germline loops: CDR1 SGHNT, CDR2 YYREEE (reference sequence). V lost 3 bases and J 6 bases, leaving 19 bases between the germline ends. CDR3 length: 15 residues. The CDR3 sequence: CASSSLTSATGEQYF. For the CDR3, the DNA is TGTGCCAGCAGCTCCCTGACTTCAGCGACGGGCGAGCAGTACTTC.

V gene TRBV9 combines with J gene TRBJ1-2; D is undetermined. The CDR3 sequence is 15 residues long. Between the trimmed V and J ends, which lost 2 bases and 3 bases, there was a span of 14 bases. The germline gives CDR1 SGDLS, CDR2 YYNGEE. The CDR3 spells CASSVRQTYDYGYTF. The DNA of the CDR3 is TGTGCCAGCAGCGTGCGCCAGACATACGACTATGGCTACACCTTC.

The chain is built from TRBV6-2 or TRBV6-3 and TRBJ1-2, with D possibly matching TRBD1 (5 bases). The CDR3 runs to 15 residues. Germline loops: CDR1 MNHEY, CDR2 SVGEGT. Trimming shortened V by 0 bases and J by 8 bases, and 16 bases separated the two germline ends. The DNA of the CDR3 is TGTGCCAGCAGTTACTCGATGTCAGGGTTTGGCGGCTACACCTTC. Its translation: CASSYSMSGFGGYTF.

The rearrangement joins TRBV24-1 to TRBJ2-7, with 8 nucleotides matching TRBD1. Trimming at V came to 3 bases and at J to 2 bases, leaving 8 bases not matched to a gene. CDR1 and CDR2 (germline): KGHDR, SFDVKD. This CDR3 contains 16 residues. The CDR3 DNA follows: TGTGCCACCAGTGATCCCAGGGGGCGAAACCCCTACGAGCAGTACTTC. Translating gives CATSDPRGRNPYEQYF.

The V call is TRBV21-1, the J call TRBJ2-1; the D call in the table, TRBD2, was not verified against the DNA. TRBV21-1 corresponds to a pseudogene. The CDR3 length is 17 residues. As DNA, the CDR3 is TGTGCCAGCAGCCCTCTAGCGGGGGACACCTCCTACAATGAGCAGTTCTTC. It encodes CASSPLAGDTSYNEQFF.

The gene calls are TRBV9 and TRBJ2-3; D is possibly TRBD1 (6 bases). The V gene lost 0 bases and the J gene lost 4 bases, with 9 bases spanning the gap. The germline CDR1 and CDR2 sequences are SGDLS and YYNGEE. The CDR3 covers 14 residues. CDR3 amino acids: CASSVAQGPDTQYF. CDR3 sequence (DNA): TGTGCCAGCAGCGTAGCGCAGGGGCCAGATACGCAGTATTTT.

This clone was recorded once. The chain couples TRBV19 to TRBJ1-2; 9 bases agree with TRBD1. Per germline, CDR1 LNHDA and CDR2 SQIVND (reference sequence). V lost 4 bases to trimming and J lost 11 bases; unmatched junction nucleotides: 5. The CDR3 is 12 amino acids. Here the CDR3 reads CASSRTGAGYTF. The CDR3, as DNA: TGTGCCAGTAGTAGGACAGGGGCCGGATACACCTTC.

V gene TRBV6-2 or TRBV6-3 combines with J gene TRBJ1-5; D remains unclear. The CDR3 spans 15 residues. Germline CDR1 MNHEY, CDR2 SVGEGT. The V and J ends lost 0 bases and 7 bases respectively, with 13 bases between them. CDR3: CASSYSIGGVQPQHF. DNA of the CDR3: TGTGCCAGCAGTTACTCGATCGGCGGGGTCCAGCCCCAGCATTTT.

This CDR3 is CASSKPPGLAGGSLGNEQFF. The DNA for the CDR3 is TGTGCCAGCAGCAAGCCGCCGGGACTAGCGGGGGGTTCGTTAGGGAATGAGCAGTTCTTC. J is TRBJ2-1 and V is TRBV21-1; the table names TRBD2, a call not compared with the DNA. TRBV21-1 is assigned pseudogene status. This CDR3 has 20 residues.

The genes are TRBV25-1 and TRBJ1-1; possibly TRBD1 for D (6 bases). Germline values: CDR1 MGHDK, CDR2 SYGVNS. The CDR3 spans 17 residues. Trimming removed 1 base at V and 1 base at J, with 16 bases between. CDR3 in DNA: TGTGCCAGCAGTGAATGGCAGGGGCCCCGAAAGAACACTGAAGCTTTCTTT. Translating it yields CASSEWQGPRKNTEAFF.

The rearrangement links TRBV7-2 to TRBJ1-5, with TRBD1 matching 11 bases. Trimming at V came to 7 bases and at J to 7 bases, leaving 9 bases not matched to a gene. CDR3 length equals 15 residues. Germline V CDR1 and CDR2: SGHTA, FQGNSA. The chain's CDR3 is CASTLGGTGGQPQHF. The CDR3 DNA sequence: TGTGCCAGCACCCTTGGGGGGACAGGGGGGCAGCCCCAGCATTTT.

This chain uses TRBV7-2 with TRBJ2-7; 9 bases line up with TRBD1. This CDR3 comprises 14 residues. Looked up from germline, CDR1 is SGHTA and CDR2 is FQGNSA. The junction had 3 bases not matched to a gene; V was cut back by 3 bases and J by 3 bases. CDR3 protein: CASSFRDRVYEQYF. For the CDR3, the DNA is TGTGCCAGCAGCTTCCGGGACAGGGTCTACGAGCAGTACTTC. The full variable domain, its missing parts supplied by reference TRBV7-2 and TRBJ2-7, is GAGVSQSPSNKVTEKGKDVELRCDPISGHTALYWYRQSLGQGLEFLIYFQGNSAPDKSGLPSDRFSAERTGGSVSTLTIQRTQQEDSAVYLCASSFRDRVYEQYFGPGTRLTVT.

V and J are TRBV6-5 and TRBJ2-7; 8 nucleotides align to TRBD1. Germline trimming cut 5 bases from V and 2 bases from J; bases unmatched to any gene: 8. Per germline, CDR1 MNHEY and CDR2 SVGAGI. There are 15 residues in the CDR3. The CDR3 region is CASSIRDRLTYEQYF. DNA of the CDR3: TGTGCCAGCAGTATCCGGGACAGGCTAACCTACGAGCAGTACTTC.